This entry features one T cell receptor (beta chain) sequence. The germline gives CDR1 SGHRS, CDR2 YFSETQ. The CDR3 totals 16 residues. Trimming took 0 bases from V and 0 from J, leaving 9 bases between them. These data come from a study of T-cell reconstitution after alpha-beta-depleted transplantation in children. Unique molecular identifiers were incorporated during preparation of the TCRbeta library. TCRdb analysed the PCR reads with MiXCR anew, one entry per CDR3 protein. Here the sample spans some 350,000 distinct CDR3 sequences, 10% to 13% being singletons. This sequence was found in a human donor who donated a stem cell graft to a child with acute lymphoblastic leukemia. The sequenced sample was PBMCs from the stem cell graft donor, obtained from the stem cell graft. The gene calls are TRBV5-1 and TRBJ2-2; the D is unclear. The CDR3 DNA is TGCGCCAGCAGCTTGGAGTCACCTGCGAACACCGGGGAGCTGTTTTTT. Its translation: CASSLESPANTGELFF.